This is a list of T cell receptor beta chains from one sample in a study of lymphopenia after photon versus proton radiotherapy. Clones were read by immunoSEQ multiplex PCR, and TCRdb kept only the in-frame ones, dropping some. The table records 30,000 to 35,000 clones, 85% to 90% of them present only once. Here the sequenced sample was peripheral blood, taken from a patient treated with proton-based radiotherapy. These receptors were obtained from a woman aged 70-85 years with pancreatic cancer. Some clones in this sample may be carry-over from other donors' samples. Both conserved end residues are part of each CDR3. The D gene is left open where the match is weak. Rows give clone size only sometimes, using once, few, many, or a class for an expanded clone.

D,size,V,J,CDR3,DNA
TRBD2,once,TRBV6-6,TRBJ2-7,CASSPSGYDSEQYF,TGTGCCAGCAGTCCTAGCGGATATGACTCCGAGCAGTACTTC
NA,few,TRBV15,TRBJ2-5,CATSRDKTQETQYF,TGTGCCACCAGCAGAGATAAGACCCAAGAGACCCAGTACTTC
NA,NA,TRBV5-8,TRBJ2-7,CASSLVGGAHTDEQYF,TGTGCCAGCAGCTTGGTCGGTGGGGCGCATACGGACGAGCAGTACTTC
TRBD1,once,TRBV10-3,TRBJ1-5,CAKTTGGRDQPQHF,TGTGCCAAGACGACAGGGGGCCGGGATCAGCCCCAGCATTTT
NA,NA,TRBV4-3,TRBJ1-1,CASSQEYRTSEAFF,TGCGCCAGCAGCCAAGAATATCGGACGAGTGAAGCTTTCTTT
NA,NA,TRBV7-9,TRBJ2-2,CASSLDGLRLAGELFF,TGTGCCAGCAGCTTAGACGGGCTAAGACTTGCCGGGGAGCTGTTTTTT
TRBD1,NA,TRBV5-1,TRBJ2-7,CASSPEGTGFNEQYF,TGCGCCAGCAGCCCGGAGGGGACAGGTTTCAACGAGCAGTACTTC
NA,NA,TRBV5-5,TRBJ2-3,CASSLARDTQYF,TGTGCCAGCAGCTTGGCTCGAGATACGCAGTATTTT
TRBD2,NA,TRBV9,TRBJ2-1,CASSLAGPTYNEQFF,TGTGCCAGCAGCCTAGCGGGACCTACCTACAATGAGCAGTTCTTC
NA,few,TRBV7-6,TRBJ1-2,CASSLDGYGYTF,TGTGCCAGCAGCTTAGATGGCTATGGCTACACCTTC
TRBD2,NA,TRBV5-1,TRBJ2-3,CASSLRTSGISDTQYF,TGCGCCAGCAGCTTGCGCACTAGCGGGATCTCAGATACGCAGTATTTT
TRBD2,NA,TRBV29-1,TRBJ2-7,CSVSGRSYEQYF,TGCAGCGTTAGCGGGAGGTCCTACGAGCAGTACTTC
NA,NA,TRBV19,TRBJ2-1,CASSKGSPNNNEQFF,TGTGCCAGTAGTAAGGGCAGCCCAAACAACAATGAGCAGTTCTTC
TRBD1,NA,TRBV4-2,TRBJ2-7,CASSQGTGTYEQYF,TGTGCCAGCAGCCAAGGGACAGGGACCTACGAGCAGTACTTC
TRBD1,NA,TRBV7-9,TRBJ2-1,CASSRDSPRFPQFF,TGTGCCAGCAGCCGGGACAGCCCAAGATTCCCGCAGTTCTTC